This record concerns one T cell receptor (beta chain) sequence. Antigen unknown. Libraries were prepared by immunoSEQ multiplex PCR; TCRdb keeps only in-frame clonotypes and omits some of them. The data hold about 2.1 million clones, with about 94% observed a single time. The entry originates in a study of shared clonotypes between healthy human individuals. Across the whole study: The study enrolled a couple of women and a few men aged 18 to 49. Study observations and caveats: Clonotype sharing across donors was expected to vary with sequencing depth.

V gave up 3 bases and J gave up 1 base; unmatched junction bases: 5. From germline, CDR1 is MNHNS and CDR2 SASEGT. The CDR3 covers 16 residues. CD45RO negativity and positive selection for CCR7 defined naive CD8 cells, a population that excluded terminally differentiated effector memory CD45RA+ cells. The study drew all its donors from Caucasian adults living in Nashville, Tennessee. The sequenced sample was naive CD8+ T cells from PBMCs. This TCR was recovered from a man between 18 and 35 years old in good health. Some clones in this sample may be carry-over from other donors' samples. The gene calls are TRBV6-1 and TRBJ2-3; TRBD2 matches at 9 bases. This CDR3 reads CASSEGLAGRTDTQYF. Here the CDR3 DNA reads TGTGCCAGCAGTGAGGGGCTAGCGGGGCGCACAGATACGCAGTATTTT.